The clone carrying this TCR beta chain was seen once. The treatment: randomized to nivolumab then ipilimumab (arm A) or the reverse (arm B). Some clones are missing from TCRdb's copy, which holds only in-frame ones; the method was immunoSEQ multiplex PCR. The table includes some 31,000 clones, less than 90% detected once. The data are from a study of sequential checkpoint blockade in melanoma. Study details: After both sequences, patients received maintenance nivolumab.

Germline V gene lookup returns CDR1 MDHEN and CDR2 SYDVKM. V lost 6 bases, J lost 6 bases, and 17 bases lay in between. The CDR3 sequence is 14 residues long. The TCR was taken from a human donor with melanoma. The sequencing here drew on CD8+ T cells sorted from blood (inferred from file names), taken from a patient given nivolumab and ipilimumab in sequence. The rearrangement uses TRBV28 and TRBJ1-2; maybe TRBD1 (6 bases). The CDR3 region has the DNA TGTGCCAGCAGCCTACGGGGAGGGGGTGATGGCTACACCTTC. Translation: CASSLRGGGDGYTF.